The 32 T cell receptor beta chains in this list originate from one sample, sequenced in a study of T cell repertoires in cytomegalovirus infection. TCRdb passed the reads through MiXCR, listing each CDR3 protein once. The data contain almost 300,000 distinct CDR3 sequences, around 10% of them singletons. The sequencing sample was made of PBMCs. The receptor source for this set is a human donor in good health (CMV status not recorded). Some clones in this sample may be carry-over from other donors' samples.

This clonotype has a count of ten or more. The CDR3 region has the DNA TGCAGTGCTAGAGACTCCCCGTGGCAGGCCACTGTGTACAATGAGCAGTTCTTC. Translated, it gives CSARDSPWQATVYNEQFF. J is TRBJ2-1 and V is TRBV20-1, with unresolved D. From germline, CDR1 is DFQATT and CDR2 SNEGSKA (reference sequence). There are 18 residues in the CDR3. V was clipped by 0 bases and J by 4 bases, with 22 bases between them.

The J gene is TRBJ1-3, the V gene TRBV20-1; TRBD1 matches 8 bases. CDR3 length: 16 amino acids. The germline gives CDR1 DFQATT, CDR2 SNEGSKA (reference sequence). V lost 2 bases and J lost 3; bases outside the gene matches: 9. CDR3 DNA sequence: TGCAGTGCTAGAATATGTGCAGGGGGCAGTGGAAACACCATATATTTT. Protein product: CSARICAGGSGNTIYF.

V is TRBV6-1 and J is TRBJ2-1; D ambiguous. There are 12 residues in the CDR3. V was pared by 5 bases and J by 8 bases, with 10 bases between. Per the germline V gene, CDR1 is MNHNS and CDR2 is SASEGT. The CDR3 DNA is TGTGCCAGCAGTCCACATTTCGATGAGCAGTTCTTC. It specifies CASSPHFDEQFF.

The rearrangement joins TRBV28 to TRBJ2-7; 11 bases fit TRBD1. The J segment lost 7 bases and the V segment lost 3 bases, leaving 5 bases of the junction unmatched. The germline V gene encodes CDR1 MDHEN and CDR2 SYDVKM. The CDR3 runs 14 residues. CDR3 sequence: CASSLGTGGGEQYV. The CDR3 DNA reads as TGTGCCAGCAGTTTGGGGACAGGGGGAGGAGAGCAGTACGTC.

This clonotype has at least ten counts. The chain carries TRBV7-2 and TRBJ2-7; no clear D. V was pared by 2 bases and J by 3 bases, with 11 bases between. CDR3 size: 14 residues. In germline, CDR1 is SGHTA, CDR2 FQGNSA. CDR3 protein: CASSLSLGNYEQYV. The CDR3 DNA follows: TGTGCCAGCAGCTTATCGCTAGGAAACTACGAGCAGTACGTC.

Ten or more counts support this clonotype. The genes are TRBV6-2 or TRBV6-3 and TRBJ2-7; D ambiguous. The CDR3 has 14 amino acids. Germline lookup yields CDR1 MNHEY and CDR2 SVGEGT. V gave up 2 bases and J gave up 3 bases, with 11 bases separating them. The CDR3 spells CASSYDRVNYEQYV. In nucleotides, the CDR3 is TGTGCCAGCAGTTACGATAGGGTTAACTACGAGCAGTACGTC.

Many counts were recorded for this clonotype. V and J are TRBV12-3 or TRBV12-4 and TRBJ2-1; 11 bases align to TRBD2. The CDR3 consists of 14 residues. V lost 5 bases to trimming and J lost 5 bases; unmatched junction nucleotides: 2. The CDR3 DNA reads as TGTGCCAGCAGTCCGACTAGCGGGGACAATGAGCAGTTCTTC. This codes for CASSPTSGDNEQFF.

In DNA form, the CDR3 reads TGTGCCAGCAGCTTGTCTGGGACGACCTACGAGCAGTACTTC. Amino acid sequence: CASSLSGTTYEQYF. The chain employs TRBV5-4 and TRBJ2-7; D is tentatively TRBD1 or TRBD2 (5 bases each). The length of the CDR3 is 14 residues. V dropped 1 base and J dropped 2 bases, with 10 bases sitting between them. Germline CDR1 SGHNT, CDR2 YYREEE (reference sequence).

This clonotype was counted many times. The chain uses TRBV7-2 and TRBJ2-1, with D maybe TRBD2 (5 bases). This CDR3 is built from 17 residues. Germline V CDR1 and CDR2: SGHTA, FQGNSA. The V end was cut by 2 bases, the J end by 0 bases, with 14 bases between. In nucleotides, the CDR3 is TGTGCCAGCAGCTTAAAATCGGGCGCGGGCTCCTACAATGAGCAGTTCTTC. It translates to CASSLKSGAGSYNEQFF.

This clonotype was counted ten times or more. The gene calls are TRBV7-9 and TRBJ2-7, with TRBD1 matching 7 bases. Germline V gene data show CDR1 as SEHNR and CDR2 as FQNEAQ (reference sequence). V was pared by 5 bases and J by 3 bases, with 4 bases of the junction left unmatched. CDR3 length: 13 residues. CDR3 DNA sequence: TGTGCCAGCAGCCCGCGACAGGGCTACGAGCAGTACGTC. Its protein is CASSPRQGYEQYV.

Only a few counts were recorded for this clonotype. This chain links TRBV2 with TRBJ1-1, with a possible D match to TRBD1 (5 bases). The CDR3 sequence is 14 residues long. V shed 3 bases and J shed 11 bases, with 19 bases lying between them. Germline assignment: CDR1 SNHLY and CDR2 FYNNEI. The CDR3 sequence is CASSEIVGGPGAFF. In nucleotides, the CDR3 is TGTGCCAGCAGTGAGATTGTGGGGGGACCAGGGGCTTTCTTT.

This clonotype occurred a few times. V and J are TRBV29-1 and TRBJ2-2, with 11 bases fitting TRBD2. V trimming: 8 bases; J trimming: 1 base; junction bases outside the gene matches: 15. CDR3 length: 18 amino acids. Germline assignment: CDR1 SQVTM and CDR2 ANQGSEA. CDR3 amino acids: CSRFQIMTSGENTGELFF. Here the CDR3 DNA reads TGCAGCCGATTCCAGATAATGACTAGCGGGGAGAACACCGGGGAGCTGTTTTTT.

In this sample, this clonotype turned up a few times. CDR3 nucleotides: TGCAGCGTTGAAGAGTTCAGCAGGGGGCACGGGGCCAACGTCCTGACTTTC. It is translated as CSVEEFSRGHGANVLTF. The J gene is TRBJ2-6, the V gene TRBV29-1, with 8 positions matching TRBD1. Germline V gene data show CDR1 as SQVTM and CDR2 as ANQGSEA. V shed 0 bases, J shed 4 bases, and the junction held 8 bases outside the gene matches. There are 17 residues in the CDR3.

A few counts support this clonotype. V is TRBV29-1 and J is TRBJ1-1; the D is unclear. The CDR3 is 13 residues long. V was cut by 4 bases and J by 0 bases, with 9 bases left in between. CDR1 and CDR2 (germline): SQVTM, ANQGSEA. CDR3 DNA: TGCAGCGTTGTCCGGTTAGTGAACACTGAAGCTTTCTTT. Its translation: CSVVRLVNTEAFF. Looking up the rest from reference TRBV29-1 and TRBJ1-1 gives the full variable domain: SAVISQKPSRDICQRGTSLTIQCQVDSQVTMMFWYRQQPGQSLTLIATANQGSEATYESGFVIDKFPISRPNLTFSTLTVSNMSPEDSSIYLCSVVRLVNTEAFFGQGTRLTVV.

Concerning this clonotype itself: This clone may be a read error of a much larger clone one base away. Since no conserved phenylalanine or tryptophan closes the CDR3, a read error is the likely cause. V gene TRBV20-1 combines with J gene TRBJ2-1; 7 bases line up with TRBD1. CDR1 DFQATT and CDR2 SNEGSKA come from the germline V gene (reference sequence). The J segment lost 2 bases and the V segment lost 5 bases, leaving 12 bases of the junction unmatched. The CDR3 extends over 16 amino acids. This CDR3 is CSACLIRDRTYNEQFS. In DNA form, the CDR3 reads TGCAGTGCTTGCCTCATCCGGGACAGAACCTACAATGAGCAGTTCTCC.

The table lists this clonotype with many counts. This chain connects TRBV12-3 or TRBV12-4 to TRBJ2-7; 7 bases agree with TRBD1. V shed 3 bases, J shed 3 bases, and the junction held 14 bases outside the gene matches. This CDR3 is built from 17 residues. In nucleotides, the CDR3 is TGTGCCAGCAGTTTCAACATAGACAGGGCCCCCGTCTACGAGCAGTACTTC. Amino acid sequence: CASSFNIDRAPVYEQYF.

This clonotype was found many times. The chain employs TRBV7-2 and TRBJ2-3; D is tentatively TRBD1 or TRBD2 (6 bases each). Germline V gene data show CDR1 as SGHTA and CDR2 as FQGNSA. The CDR3 has 11 amino acids. Trimming removed 5 bases at V and 12 bases at J, with 12 bases between. CDR3 amino acids: CASSGLGGQYF. CDR3 bases: TGTGCCAGCAGCGGACTGGGGGGCCAGTATTTT.

The chain is built from TRBV28 and TRBJ2-7; D could derive from TRBD1 or TRBD2 (6 bases each). The CDR3 sequence is 15 residues long. Germline V gene data show CDR1 as MDHEN and CDR2 as SYDVKM. V was clipped by 7 bases and J by 1 base, with 17 bases between them. This CDR3 is CASTVGGIGSYEQYV. Written as DNA, the CDR3 is TGTGCCAGCACCGTAGGGGGGATAGGGTCCTACGAGCAGTACGTC.

The chain employs TRBV12-3 or TRBV12-4 and TRBJ1-2; TRBD1 matches 7 bases. V shed 3 bases and J 8 bases; nucleotides not matched to a gene: 3. This CDR3 comprises 12 residues. The CDR3 is CASSFQGGGYTF. CDR3 sequence (DNA): TGTGCCAGCAGTTTCCAGGGGGGGGGCTACACCTTC.

The table lists this clonotype with a count of one. It may be a read error: a sequence one base away is much more abundant. The rearrangement uses TRBV28 and TRBJ2-3; D is ambiguous. The CDR3 consists of 15 residues. Deletions cut 2 bases from V and 3 bases from J, with 12 bases between. Germline V CDR1 and CDR2: MDHEN, SYDVKM. This CDR3 is CASSLGEAVTDTQYF. In DNA form, the CDR3 reads TGTGCCAGCAGTTTAGGGGAAGCCGTGACAGATACGCAGTATTTT.

Many counts were recorded for this clonotype. The chain is built from TRBV28 and TRBJ1-1; maybe TRBD1 (5 bases). The CDR3 totals 14 residues. Trimming stripped 5 bases from V and 11 bases from J, with 21 bases between. Germline V gives CDR1 MDHEN, CDR2 SYDVKM. CDR3 residues: CASSRPGLLTSAFF. CDR3 sequence (DNA): TGTGCCAGCAGTCGTCCGGGACTACTTACGTCCGCTTTCTTT. The whole variable domain, remainder taken from reference TRBV28 and TRBJ1-1, is DVKVTQSSRYLVKRTGEKVFLECVQDMDHENMFWYRQDPGLGLRLIYFSYDVKMKEKGDIPEGYSVSREKKERFSLILESASTNQTSMYLCASSRPGLLTSAFFGQGTRLTVV.

This clonotype was observed at least ten times. The genes are TRBV2 and TRBJ2-7, with 10 bases identical to TRBD1. The length of the CDR3 is 15 residues. The germline V gene has CDR1 SNHLY and CDR2 FYNNEI. The V gene end was trimmed by 4 bases and the J gene end by 6 bases; junction bases not matched to a gene: 9. The CDR3 nucleotides are TGTGCCAGCAGTGCTGAGACAGGGGGCATGAGCGAGCAGTACTTC. Protein product: CASSAETGGMSEQYF.

This clonotype showed up many times. This chain connects TRBV20-1 to TRBJ1-1; D uncertain. Trimming took off 6 bases at V and 0 bases at J, with 14 bases between the two ends. Germline CDR1 is DFQATT and CDR2 is SNEGSKA (reference sequence). This CDR3 is built from 14 residues. As DNA, the CDR3 is TGCAGTGCCCCCGGAGGGAAAATGAACACTGAAGCTTTCTTT. It is translated as CSAPGGKMNTEAFF.

This clonotype was seen many times. CDR3 DNA: TGTGCCAGCAGCCGAGACGAGGCAGGAGGAAACACCATATATTTT. Translation gives CASSRDEAGGNTIYF. The chain joins TRBV7-2 to TRBJ1-3; D unclear. The CDR3 has 15 residues. Trimming pared 5 bases from V and 4 bases from J, leaving 15 bases between. Per germline, CDR1 SGHTA and CDR2 FQGNSA.

This chain uses TRBV5-4 with TRBJ2-7; D might be TRBD2 (5 bases). Germline V gene data show CDR1 as SGHNT and CDR2 as YYREEE (reference sequence). Between the trimmed V and J ends, which lost 4 bases and 6 bases, there was a span of 11 bases. The CDR3 extends over 12 amino acids. CDR3 nucleotides: TGTGCCAGCAGCCGCCCGGGAACCGAGCAGTACTTC. This sequence encodes CASSRPGTEQYF. Supplemented by reference TRBV5-4 and TRBJ2-7, the full variable domain reads ETGVTQSPTHLIKTRGQQVTLRCSSQSGHNTVSWYQQALGQGPQFIFQYYREEENGRGNFPPRFSGLQFPNYSSELNVNALELDDSALYLCASSRPGTEQYFGPGTRLTVT.

Note on this clonotype: The junction and the germline gene differ at one end; a read error may be behind it. This sequence joins TRBV28 and TRBJ1-5; no reliable D call. The CDR3 runs to 12 residues. Germline V gives CDR1 MDHEN, CDR2 SYDVKM. The CDR3 DNA reads as TGTGCCAGCCTTGATAGCAATCAGCCCCAGCGTTTT. As protein: CASLDSNQPQRF.

The V call is TRBV5-6, the J call TRBJ1-4; D unclear. Deletions cut 1 base from V and 0 bases from J, with 10 bases between. The CDR3 covers 16 residues. Germline values: CDR1 SGHDT, CDR2 YYEEEE. CDR3 sequence reads: CASSLKLLATNEKLFF. The CDR3 DNA is TGTGCCAGCAGCTTGAAGCTACTAGCAACTAATGAAAAACTGTTTTTT.

This rearrangement joins TRBV5-4 to TRBJ2-5, with 12 nucleotides matching TRBD2. The germline CDR1 and CDR2 sequences are SGHNT and YYREEE (reference sequence). Germline trimming cut 4 bases from V and 4 bases from J; bases unmatched to any gene: 2. CDR3 length: 14 residues. The CDR3 sequence: CASSASGGGETQYF. CDR3 DNA: TGTGCCAGCAGCGCTAGCGGGGGGGGAGAGACCCAGTACTTC.

J is TRBJ1-2 and V is TRBV4-3, with D perhaps TRBD1 (6 bases). Trimming left V 0 bases short and J 10 bases short, with 18 bases between. Germline-derived CDR1 and CDR2 are LGHNA and YSLEER. This CDR3 is 15 amino acids long. For the CDR3, the DNA is TGCGCCAGCAGCCAAGATTCGGCACAGGGCGAAGTCTACACCTTC. Translation gives CASSQDSAQGEVYTF.

This chain uses TRBV6-2 or TRBV6-3 with TRBJ2-1; 12 bases fit TRBD2. In germline, CDR1 is MNHEY, CDR2 SVGEGT. V lost 7 bases and J lost 9; bases outside the gene matches: 10. This CDR3 contains 15 residues. CDR3 bases: TGTGCCAGCAAGGAGACTAGCGGGAGTGTGGGTGAGCAGTTCTTC. Residues: CASKETSGSVGEQFF.

This clonotype was seen many times. This chain links TRBV6-2 or TRBV6-3 with TRBJ2-1, with 8 bases fitting TRBD2. Germline CDR1 and CDR2: MNHEY and SVGEGT. J lost 5 bases, V lost 6 bases, and 3 bases had no gene match. The CDR3 covers 13 residues. CDR3 sequence: CASRAGGHNEQFF. The CDR3 DNA sequence: TGTGCCAGCAGGGCGGGGGGACACAATGAGCAGTTCTTC.

The rearrangement links TRBV14 to TRBJ1-4; D is possibly TRBD1 (5 bases). The CDR3 runs 16 residues. Deletions cut 0 bases from V and 6 bases from J, with 14 bases between. CDR1 SGHDN and CDR2 FVKESK come from the germline V gene. The CDR3 protein is CASSQERGIADEKLFF. The CDR3 DNA reads as TGTGCCAGCAGCCAAGAAAGGGGTATCGCGGATGAAAAACTGTTTTTT.